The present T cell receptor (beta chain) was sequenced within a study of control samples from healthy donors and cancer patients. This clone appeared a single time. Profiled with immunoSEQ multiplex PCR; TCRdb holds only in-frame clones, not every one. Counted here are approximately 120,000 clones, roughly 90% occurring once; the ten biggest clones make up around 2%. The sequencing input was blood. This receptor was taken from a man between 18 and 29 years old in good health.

For the CDR3, the DNA is TGTGCCAGCAGCTTATCCGGGACGGCCGCCTACGAGCAGTACTTC. Its protein product is CASSLSGTAAYEQYF. The chain has TRBV5-4 and TRBJ2-7, with D perhaps being TRBD1 or TRBD2 (5 bases each). The CDR3 extends over 15 amino acids. Germline V gene sequence: CDR1 SGHNT, CDR2 YYREEE (reference sequence). Trimming removed 2 bases from V and 2 bases from J, with 14 bases in between.